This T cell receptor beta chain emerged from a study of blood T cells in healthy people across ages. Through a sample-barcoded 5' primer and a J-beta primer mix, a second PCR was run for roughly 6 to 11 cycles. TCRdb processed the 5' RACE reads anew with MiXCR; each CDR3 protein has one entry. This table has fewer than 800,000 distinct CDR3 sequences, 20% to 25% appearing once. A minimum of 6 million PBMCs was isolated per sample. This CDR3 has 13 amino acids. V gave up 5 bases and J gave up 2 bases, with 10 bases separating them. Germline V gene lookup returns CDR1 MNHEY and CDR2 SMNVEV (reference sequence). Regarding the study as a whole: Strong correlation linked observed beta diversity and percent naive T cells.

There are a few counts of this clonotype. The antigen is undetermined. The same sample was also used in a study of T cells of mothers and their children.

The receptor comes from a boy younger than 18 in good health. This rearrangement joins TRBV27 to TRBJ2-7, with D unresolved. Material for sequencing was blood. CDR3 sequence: CASSRQSAYEQYF. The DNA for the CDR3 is TGTGCCAGCAGTCGGCAGTCCGCCTACGAGCAGTACTTC.